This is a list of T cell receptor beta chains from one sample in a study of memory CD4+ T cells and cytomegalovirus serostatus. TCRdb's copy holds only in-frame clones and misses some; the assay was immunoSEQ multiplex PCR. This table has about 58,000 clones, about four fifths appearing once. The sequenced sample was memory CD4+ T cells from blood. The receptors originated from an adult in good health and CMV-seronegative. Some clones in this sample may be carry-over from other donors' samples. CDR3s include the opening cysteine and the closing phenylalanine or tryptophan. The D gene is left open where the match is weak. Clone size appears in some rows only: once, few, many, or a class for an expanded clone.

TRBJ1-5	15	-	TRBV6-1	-	CASSEDKKSNQPQHF	TGTGCCAGCAGTGAAGACAAGAAAAGCAATCAGCCCCAGCATTTT
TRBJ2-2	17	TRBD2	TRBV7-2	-	CASSNLAATSNTGELFF	TGTGCCAGCAGCAACCTAGCGGCCACTTCGAACACCGGGGAGCTGTTTTTT
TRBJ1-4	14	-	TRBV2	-	CASRDRISNEKLFF	TGTGCCAGCCGAGACAGGATTTCTAATGAAAAACTGTTTTTT
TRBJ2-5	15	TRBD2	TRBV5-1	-	CASSPAVAGGETQYF	TGCGCCAGCAGCCCCGCGGTAGCGGGAGGAGAGACCCAGTACTTC
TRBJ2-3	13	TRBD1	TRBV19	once	CASRGQGLDTQYF	TGTGCCAGTAGAGGACAGGGACTGGATACGCAGTATTTT
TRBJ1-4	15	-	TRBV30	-	CAWSGMGRIGEKLFF	TGTGCCTGGTCGGGGATGGGACGGATCGGAGAAAAACTGTTTTTT
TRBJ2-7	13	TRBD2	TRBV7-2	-	CASSRLASDEQYF	TGTGCCAGCAGCCGACTAGCCTCCGACGAGCAGTACTTC
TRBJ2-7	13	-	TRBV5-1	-	CASSLVRGDEQYF	TGCGCCAGCAGCTTAGTCAGGGGGGACGAGCAGTACTTC
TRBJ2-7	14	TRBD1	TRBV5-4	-	CASSSQGARVEQYF	TGTGCCAGCAGCTCACAGGGGGCTCGGGTCGAGCAGTACTTC
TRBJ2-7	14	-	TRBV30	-	CAWSVAASSYEQYF	TGTGCCTGGAGTGTAGCTGCTAGCTCCTACGAGCAGTACTTC
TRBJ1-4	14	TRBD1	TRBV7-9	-	CASSLGTGVEKLFF	TGTGCCAGCAGCTTAGGGACAGGGGTCGAAAAACTGTTTTTT
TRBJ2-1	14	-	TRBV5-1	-	CASSKGPPLNEQFF	TGCGCCAGCAGCAAAGGGCCCCCTCTCAATGAGCAGTTCTTC
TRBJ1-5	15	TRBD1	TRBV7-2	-	CASSPRTGLNQPQHF	TGTGCCAGCAGCCCGAGGACAGGGCTGAATCAGCCCCAGCATTTT
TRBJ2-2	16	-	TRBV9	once	CASSARWDGGTGELFF	TGTGCCAGCAGCGCCCGTTGGGATGGGGGCACCGGGGAGCTGTTTTTT